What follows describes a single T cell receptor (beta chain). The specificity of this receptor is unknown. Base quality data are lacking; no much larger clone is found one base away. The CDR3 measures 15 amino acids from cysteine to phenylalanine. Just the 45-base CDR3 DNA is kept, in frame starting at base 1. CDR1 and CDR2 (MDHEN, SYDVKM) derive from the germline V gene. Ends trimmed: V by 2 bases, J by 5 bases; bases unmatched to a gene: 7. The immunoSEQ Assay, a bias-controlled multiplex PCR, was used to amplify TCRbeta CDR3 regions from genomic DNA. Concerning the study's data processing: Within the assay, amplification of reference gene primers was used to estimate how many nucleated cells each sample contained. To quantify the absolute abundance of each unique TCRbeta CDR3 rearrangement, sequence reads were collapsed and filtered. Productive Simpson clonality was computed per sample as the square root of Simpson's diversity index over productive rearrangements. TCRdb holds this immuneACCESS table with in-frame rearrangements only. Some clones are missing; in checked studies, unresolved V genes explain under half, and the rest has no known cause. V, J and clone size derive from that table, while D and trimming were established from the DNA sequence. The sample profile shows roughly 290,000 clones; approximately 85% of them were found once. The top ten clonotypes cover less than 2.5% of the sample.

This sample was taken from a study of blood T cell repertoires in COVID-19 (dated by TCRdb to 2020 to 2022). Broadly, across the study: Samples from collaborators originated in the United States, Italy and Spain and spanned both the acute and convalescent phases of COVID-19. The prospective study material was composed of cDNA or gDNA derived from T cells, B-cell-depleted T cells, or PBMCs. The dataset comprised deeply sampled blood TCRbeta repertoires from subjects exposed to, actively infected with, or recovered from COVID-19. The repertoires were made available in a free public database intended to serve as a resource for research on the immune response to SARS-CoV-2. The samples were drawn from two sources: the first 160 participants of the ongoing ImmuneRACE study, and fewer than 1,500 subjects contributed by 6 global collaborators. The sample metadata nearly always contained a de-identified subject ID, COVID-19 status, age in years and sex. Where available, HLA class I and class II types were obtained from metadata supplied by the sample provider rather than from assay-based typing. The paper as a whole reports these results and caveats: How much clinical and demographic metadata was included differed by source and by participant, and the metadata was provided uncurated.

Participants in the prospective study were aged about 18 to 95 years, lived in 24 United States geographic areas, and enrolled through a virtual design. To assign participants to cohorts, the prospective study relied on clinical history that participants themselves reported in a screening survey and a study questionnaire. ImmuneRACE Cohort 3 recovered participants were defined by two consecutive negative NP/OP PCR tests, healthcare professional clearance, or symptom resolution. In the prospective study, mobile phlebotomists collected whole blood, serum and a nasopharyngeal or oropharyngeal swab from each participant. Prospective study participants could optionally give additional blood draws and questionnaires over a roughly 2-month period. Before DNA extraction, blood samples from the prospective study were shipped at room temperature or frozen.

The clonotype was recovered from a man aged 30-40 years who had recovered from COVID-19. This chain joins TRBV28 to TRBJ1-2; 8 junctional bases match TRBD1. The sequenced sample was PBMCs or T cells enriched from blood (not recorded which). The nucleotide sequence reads TGTGCCAGCAGTTTAACCGGACAGGGTGTTTATGGCTACACCTTC. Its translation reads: CASSLTGQGVYGYTF.